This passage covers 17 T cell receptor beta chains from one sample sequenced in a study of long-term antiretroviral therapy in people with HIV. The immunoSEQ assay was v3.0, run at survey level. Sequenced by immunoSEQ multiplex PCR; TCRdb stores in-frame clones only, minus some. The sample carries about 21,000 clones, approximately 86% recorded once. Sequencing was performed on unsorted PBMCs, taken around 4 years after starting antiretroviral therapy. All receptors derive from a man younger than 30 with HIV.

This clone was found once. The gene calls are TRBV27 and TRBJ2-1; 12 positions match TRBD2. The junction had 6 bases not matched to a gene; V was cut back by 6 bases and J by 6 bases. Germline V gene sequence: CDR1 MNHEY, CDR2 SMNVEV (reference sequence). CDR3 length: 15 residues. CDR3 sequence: CASRNLAGGPNEQFF. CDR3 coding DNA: TGTGCCAGCAGGAATCTAGCGGGGGGGCCCAATGAGCAGTTCTTC.

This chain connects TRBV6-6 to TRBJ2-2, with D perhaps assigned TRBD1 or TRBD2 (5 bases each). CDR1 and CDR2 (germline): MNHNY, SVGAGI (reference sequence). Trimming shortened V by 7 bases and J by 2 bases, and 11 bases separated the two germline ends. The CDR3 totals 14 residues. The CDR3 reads CASTVRGNTGELFF. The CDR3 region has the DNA TGTGCCAGCACAGTGAGGGGAAACACCGGGGAGCTGTTTTTT.

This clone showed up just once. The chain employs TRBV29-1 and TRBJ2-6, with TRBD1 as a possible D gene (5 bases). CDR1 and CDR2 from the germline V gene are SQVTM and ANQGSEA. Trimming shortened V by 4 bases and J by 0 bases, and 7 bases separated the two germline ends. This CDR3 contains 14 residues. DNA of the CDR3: TGCAGCGTTGGGGGCATCTCTGGGGCCAACGTCCTGACTTTC. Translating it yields CSVGGISGANVLTF.

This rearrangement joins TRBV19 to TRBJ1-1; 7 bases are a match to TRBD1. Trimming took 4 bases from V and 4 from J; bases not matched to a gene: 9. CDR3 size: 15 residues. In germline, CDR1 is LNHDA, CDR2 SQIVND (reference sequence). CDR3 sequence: CASSTLQGIVTEAFF. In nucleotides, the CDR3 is TGTGCCAGTAGTACGCTACAGGGGATTGTCACTGAAGCTTTCTTT.

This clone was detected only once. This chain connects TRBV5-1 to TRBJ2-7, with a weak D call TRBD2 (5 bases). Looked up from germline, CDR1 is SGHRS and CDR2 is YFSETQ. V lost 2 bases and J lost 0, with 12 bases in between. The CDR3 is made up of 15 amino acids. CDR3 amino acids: CASSFNLGSSYEQYF. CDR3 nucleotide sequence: TGCGCCAGCAGCTTTAATCTGGGGAGCTCCTACGAGCAGTACTTC.

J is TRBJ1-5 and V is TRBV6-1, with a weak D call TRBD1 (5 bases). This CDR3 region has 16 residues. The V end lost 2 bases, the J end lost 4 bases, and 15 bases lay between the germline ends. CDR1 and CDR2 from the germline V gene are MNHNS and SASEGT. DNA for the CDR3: TGTGCCAGCAGTGAACAGGGAAGAGTACCAAATCAGCCCCAGCATTTT. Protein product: CASSEQGRVPNQPQHF.

CDR3: CAWSVLEGGPQETQYF. The CDR3 nucleotides read TGTGCCTGGAGTGTCCTTGAGGGGGGGCCCCAAGAGACCCAGTACTTC. V gene TRBV30 combines with J gene TRBJ2-5, with D possibly matching TRBD2 (7 bases). The germline CDR1 and CDR2 sequences are GTSNPN and SVGIG (reference sequence). Trimming stripped 0 bases from V and 1 base from J, with 15 bases between. The CDR3 has 16 amino acids.

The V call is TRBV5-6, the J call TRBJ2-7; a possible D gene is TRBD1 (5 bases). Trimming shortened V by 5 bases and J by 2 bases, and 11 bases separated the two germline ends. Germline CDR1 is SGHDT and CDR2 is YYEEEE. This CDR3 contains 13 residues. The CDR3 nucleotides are TGTGCCAGCAGTGTTACAGGCACCTACGAGCAGTACTTC. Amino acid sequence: CASSVTGTYEQYF.

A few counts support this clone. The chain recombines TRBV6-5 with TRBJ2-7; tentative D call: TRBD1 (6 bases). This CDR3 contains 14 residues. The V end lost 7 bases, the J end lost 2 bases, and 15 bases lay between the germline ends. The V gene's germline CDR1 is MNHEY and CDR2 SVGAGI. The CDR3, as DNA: TGTGCCAGCAAAATATCAGGGGATGCCTACGAGCAGTACGTC. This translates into CASKISGDAYEQYV.

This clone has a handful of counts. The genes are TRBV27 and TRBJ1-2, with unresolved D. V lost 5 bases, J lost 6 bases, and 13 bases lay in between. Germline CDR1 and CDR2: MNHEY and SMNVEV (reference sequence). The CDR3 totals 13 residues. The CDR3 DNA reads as TGTGCCAGCAGTCCAAGGGAGGGCGATGGCTACACCTTC. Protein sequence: CASSPREGDGYTF.

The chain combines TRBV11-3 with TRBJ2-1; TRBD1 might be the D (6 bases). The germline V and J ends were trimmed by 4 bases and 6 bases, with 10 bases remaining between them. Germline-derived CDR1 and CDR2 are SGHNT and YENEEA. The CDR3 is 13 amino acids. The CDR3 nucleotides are TGTGCCAGCAGCTCGCTCAGGGGCAATGAGCAGTTCTTC. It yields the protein CASSSLRGNEQFF.

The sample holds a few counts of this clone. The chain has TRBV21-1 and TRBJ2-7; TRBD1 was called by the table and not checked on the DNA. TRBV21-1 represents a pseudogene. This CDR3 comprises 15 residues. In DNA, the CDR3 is TGTGCCAGCAGCAAATGGAGGACAGGGGTCTACGAGCAGTACGTC. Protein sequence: CASSKWRTGVYEQYV.

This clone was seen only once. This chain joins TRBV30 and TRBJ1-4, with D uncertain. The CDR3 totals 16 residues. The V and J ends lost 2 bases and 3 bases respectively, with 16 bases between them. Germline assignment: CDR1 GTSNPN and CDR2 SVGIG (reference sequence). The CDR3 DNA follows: TGTGCCTGGAGTTACAGTGGGTTTCGGGCTAATGAAAAACTGTTTTTT. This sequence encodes CAWSYSGFRANEKLFF.

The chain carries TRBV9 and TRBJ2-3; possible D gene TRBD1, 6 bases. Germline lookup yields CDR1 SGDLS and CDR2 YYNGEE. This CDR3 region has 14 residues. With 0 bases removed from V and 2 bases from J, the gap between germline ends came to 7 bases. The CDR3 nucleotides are TGTGCCAGCAGCGTAGCAGGGGCCACAGATACGCAGTATTTT. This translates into CASSVAGATDTQYF.

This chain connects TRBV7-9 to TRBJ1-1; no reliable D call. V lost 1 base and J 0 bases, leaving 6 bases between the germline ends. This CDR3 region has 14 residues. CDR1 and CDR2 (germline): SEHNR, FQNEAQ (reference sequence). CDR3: CASSLEAMNTEAFF. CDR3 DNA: TGTGCCAGCAGCTTAGAGGCGATGAACACTGAAGCTTTCTTT.

The CDR3 protein is CASSPGGTEAFF. CDR3 DNA sequence: TGTGCCAGCAGCCCCGGGGGGACTGAAGCTTTCTTT. The chain links TRBV7-6 to TRBJ1-1; possible D gene TRBD1, 5 bases. The length of the CDR3 is 12 residues. Deletions cut 5 bases from V and 5 bases from J, with 9 bases between. Germline-derived CDR1 and CDR2 are SGHVS and FNYEAQ.

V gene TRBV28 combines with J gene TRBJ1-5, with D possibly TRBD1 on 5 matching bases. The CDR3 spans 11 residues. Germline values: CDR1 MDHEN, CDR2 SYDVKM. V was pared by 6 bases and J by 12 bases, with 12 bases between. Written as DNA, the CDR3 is TGTGCCAGCAGGACGGACAATGACCAGCATTTT. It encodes CASRTDNDQHF.